This TCR beta chain emerged from a study of T cell changes during pregnancy in multiple sclerosis. Assay used: immunoSEQ multiplex PCR; TCRdb lists only in-frame clones, some missing. The sample carries approximately 50,000 clones, about 90% recorded once. The CDR3 has 18 residues. CDR1 is SGHDT, CDR2 YYEEEE, per germline. V shed 4 bases, J shed 3 bases, and the junction held 13 bases outside the gene matches. The clonotype comes from a female donor in good health, enrolled as a control in a pregnancy study. This specimen consisted of CD4+ T cells from peripheral blood mononuclear cells, obtained after pregnancy. The V call is TRBV5-6, the J call TRBJ2-3; 11 nucleotides line up with TRBD2. CDR3 residues: CASSRKRLAGPGTDTQYF. In DNA, the CDR3 is TGTGCCAGCAGCCGTAAAAGACTAGCGGGACCGGGGACAGATACGCAGTATTTT.